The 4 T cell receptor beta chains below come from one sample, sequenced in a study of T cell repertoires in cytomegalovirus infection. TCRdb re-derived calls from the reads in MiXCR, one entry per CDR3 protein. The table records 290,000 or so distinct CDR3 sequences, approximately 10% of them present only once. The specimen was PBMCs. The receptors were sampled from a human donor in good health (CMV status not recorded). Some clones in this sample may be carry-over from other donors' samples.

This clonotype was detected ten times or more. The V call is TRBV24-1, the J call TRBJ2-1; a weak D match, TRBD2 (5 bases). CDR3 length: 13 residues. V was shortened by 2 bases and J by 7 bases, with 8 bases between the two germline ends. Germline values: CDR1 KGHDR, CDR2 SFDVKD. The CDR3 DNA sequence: TGTGCCACCAGTGATTCGGGAAGGAATGAGCAGTTCTTC. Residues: CATSDSGRNEQFF.

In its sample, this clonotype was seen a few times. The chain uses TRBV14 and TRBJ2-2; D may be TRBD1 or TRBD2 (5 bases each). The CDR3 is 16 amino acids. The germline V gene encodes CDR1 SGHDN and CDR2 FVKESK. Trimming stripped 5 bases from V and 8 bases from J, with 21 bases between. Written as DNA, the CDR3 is TGTGCCAGCAGCAAACGGGACGGCCACTTTTTGGGGGAGCTGTTTTTT. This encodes CASSKRDGHFLGELFF.

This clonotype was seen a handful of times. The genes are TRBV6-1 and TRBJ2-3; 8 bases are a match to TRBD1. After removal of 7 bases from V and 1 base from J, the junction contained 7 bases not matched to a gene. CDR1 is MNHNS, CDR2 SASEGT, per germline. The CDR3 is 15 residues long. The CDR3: CASNPGTGGTDTQYF. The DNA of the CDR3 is TGTGCCAGCAACCCCGGGACAGGTGGCACAGATACGCAGTATTTT.

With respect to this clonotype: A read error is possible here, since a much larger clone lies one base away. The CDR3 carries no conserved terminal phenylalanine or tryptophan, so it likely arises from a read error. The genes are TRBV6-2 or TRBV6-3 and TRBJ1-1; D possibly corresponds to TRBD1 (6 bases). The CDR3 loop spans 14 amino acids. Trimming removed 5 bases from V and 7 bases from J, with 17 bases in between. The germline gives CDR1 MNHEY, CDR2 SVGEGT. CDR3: CASSPSDRYSEAFL. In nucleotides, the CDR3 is TGTGCCAGCAGTCCTTCTGACAGGTATAGTGAAGCTTTCCTT.